Each of the 21 T cell receptor beta chains below was sequenced from the same sample in a study of T-cell reconstitution after alpha-beta-depleted transplantation in children. Unique molecular identifiers featured in how the TCRbeta library was prepared. MiXCR, applied by TCRdb to the PCR reads, yields one record per CDR3 protein. Among about 98,000 distinct CDR3 sequences listed, more than 20% were seen once. This specimen was PBMCs, taken before TCRalphabeta/CD19-depleted stem cell transplant. Every receptor here comes from a boy aged 2 to 9 with acute lymphoblastic leukemia, due to receive a stem cell transplant.

The chain employs TRBV20-1 and TRBJ2-5; 10 bases match TRBD2. CDR1 and CDR2 (germline): DFQATT, SNEGSKA (reference sequence). V was pared by 4 bases and J by 4 bases, with 3 bases of the junction left unmatched. CDR3 length: 13 amino acids. The CDR3: CSATRTSGETQYF. The CDR3 nucleotides are TGCAGTGCTACCAGGACTAGCGGAGAGACCCAGTACTTC.

This clonotype occurred a few times. The chain combines TRBV4-3 with TRBJ2-2; D is perhaps TRBD1 or TRBD2 (5 bases each). Germline-derived CDR1 and CDR2 are LGHNA and YSLEER. The germline V and J ends were trimmed by 3 bases and 4 bases, with 24 bases remaining between them. The CDR3 is 19 amino acids. CDR3 in DNA: TGCGCCAGCAGCCACAGATACAGACCGGGACGCTTGGTCACCGGGGAGCTGTTTTTT. Residues: CASSHRYRPGRLVTGELFF.

This clonotype has more than one count but fewer than ten. This sequence joins TRBV19 and TRBJ1-2, with D possibly being TRBD1 (6 bases). CDR3 length equals 15 residues. Trimming cost V 2 bases and J 3 bases, with 13 bases left between them. Looked up from germline, CDR1 is LNHDA and CDR2 is SQIVND (reference sequence). The CDR3: CASSISRGSDYGYTF. The CDR3 region has the DNA TGTGCCAGTAGTATATCCAGGGGCTCGGACTATGGCTACACCTTC.

V usage is TRBV5-1 and J usage is TRBJ2-7, with D unresolved. Per germline, CDR1 SGHRS and CDR2 YFSETQ. The germline V and J ends were trimmed by 2 bases and 0 bases, with 6 bases remaining between them. The CDR3 runs 13 residues. The CDR3 region is CASSFGSSYEQYF. CDR3 coding DNA: TGCGCCAGCAGCTTCGGCAGCTCCTACGAGCAGTACTTC.

The J gene is TRBJ1-2, the V gene TRBV5-1, with 7 bases fitting TRBD1. The CDR3 is made up of 16 amino acids. Germline V gene lookup returns CDR1 SGHRS and CDR2 YFSETQ. The J segment lost 2 bases and the V segment lost 3 bases, leaving 10 bases of the junction unmatched. The CDR3 DNA follows: TGCGCCAGCAGCTCGGAGGCCTCGGACAGGAACTATGGCTACACCTTC. Amino acids: CASSSEASDRNYGYTF.

The rearrangement joins TRBV4-1 to TRBJ2-1; 9 nucleotides align to TRBD2. Germline V gene data show CDR1 as MGHRA and CDR2 as YSYEKL. The CDR3 runs to 18 residues. V dropped 0 bases and J dropped 7; count of bases not matched to a gene: 13. CDR3 residues: CASSQERELAGVGNEQFF. The CDR3 nucleotides are TGCGCCAGCAGCCAAGAAAGGGAGTTAGCGGGAGTCGGGAATGAGCAGTTCTTC.

The sample holds a few counts of this clonotype. The chain combines TRBV5-1 with TRBJ2-1; no firm D call. The CDR3 covers 12 residues. Germline loops: CDR1 SGHRS, CDR2 YFSETQ. Trimming stripped 5 bases from V and 8 bases from J, with 11 bases between. Written as DNA, the CDR3 is TGCGCCAGCAGGGGTGGTGCGGATGAGCAGTTCTTC. Protein sequence: CASRGGADEQFF. Complete variable domain (other parts from reference TRBV5-1 and TRBJ2-1): KAGVTQTPRYLIKTRGQQVTLSCSPISGHRSVSWYQQTPGQGLQFLFEYFSETQRNKGNFPGRFSGRQFSNSRSEMNVSTLELGDSALYLCASRGGADEQFFGPGTRLTVL.

The genes are TRBV7-3 and TRBJ2-3; D remains unclear. V lost 5 bases and J 0 bases, leaving 15 bases between the germline ends. The CDR3 has 16 residues. CDR1 and CDR2 (germline): SGHTA, FQGTGA. The CDR3 here is CASSPLGPGSTDTQYF. The DNA of the CDR3 is TGTGCCAGCAGCCCCCTCGGACCCGGTAGCACAGATACGCAGTATTTT.

The chain links TRBV5-6 to TRBJ2-2; 9 bases are shared with TRBD2. CDR3 size: 16 residues. The trim removed 1 base at V and 9 bases at J, leaving 10 bases unmatched. Germline CDR1 is SGHDT and CDR2 is YYEEEE. DNA of the CDR3: TGTGCCAGCAGCTTGTTCGTTAGCGGGGGCCCCCGGGAGCTGTTTTTT. Amino acid sequence: CASSLFVSGGPRELFF. Based on the CDR3 plus reference TRBV5-6 and TRBJ2-2, the full variable domain is DAGVTQSPTHLIKTRGQQVTLRCSPKSGHDTVSWYQQALGQGPQFIFQYYEEEERQRGNFPDRFSGHQFPNYSSELNVNALLLGDSALYLCASSLFVSGGPRELFFGEGSRLTVL.

The V gene is TRBV7-2, the J gene TRBJ2-7; D is perhaps TRBD2 (5 bases). Between the trimmed V and J ends, which lost 1 base and 2 bases, there was a span of 12 bases. CDR1 SGHTA and CDR2 FQGNSA come from the germline V gene. The CDR3 totals 15 residues. The CDR3 here is CASSLDPSPTYEQYF. In DNA form, the CDR3 reads TGTGCCAGCAGCTTAGATCCTAGCCCTACCTACGAGCAGTACTTC.

This clonotype occurred a few times. The rearrangement links TRBV15 to TRBJ2-1; 8 nucleotides match TRBD2. Per germline, CDR1 LNHNV and CDR2 YYDKDF (reference sequence). J was trimmed by 5 bases and V by 0 bases; bases with no gene match: 6. The CDR3 is made up of 16 amino acids. CDR3 loop: CATSRELAEGDNEQFF. The CDR3 nucleotides read TGTGCCACCAGCAGAGAACTAGCGGAGGGCGACAATGAGCAGTTCTTC.

This clonotype was seen a few times. The chain links TRBV2 to TRBJ2-7; the match to TRBD1 covers 8 bases. V was pared by 8 bases and J by 5 bases, with 14 bases of the junction left unmatched. The CDR3 has 15 amino acids. Germline CDR1 and CDR2: SNHLY and FYNNEI. The CDR3 sequence is CASVGTGAGPNEQYF. In DNA, the CDR3 is TGTGCCAGCGTAGGGACAGGTGCAGGCCCTAACGAGCAGTACTTC.

This clonotype was seen a handful of times. The chain carries TRBV4-3 and TRBJ2-1; a weak D match, TRBD2 (5 bases). Germline V lookup: CDR1 LGHNA, CDR2 YSLEER. This CDR3 has 14 amino acids. The V and J ends lost 0 bases and 5 bases respectively, with 8 bases between them. The CDR3 DNA reads TGCGCCAGCAGCCAAGATTACGGGAACAATGAGCAGTTCTTC. This encodes CASSQDYGNNEQFF.

This clonotype was counted a few times. The V gene is TRBV18, the J gene TRBJ2-2; either TRBD1 or TRBD2 may supply D (6 bases each). In germline, CDR1 is KGHSH, CDR2 LQKENI. The CDR3 spans 15 residues. The V and J ends lost 3 bases and 7 bases respectively, with 15 bases between them. The CDR3 bases are TGTGCCAGCTCACCCGGGACACCGGAGGGCGGGGAGCTGTTTTTT. It encodes CASSPGTPEGGELFF.

The chain carries TRBV5-8 and TRBJ1-5; 8 bases line up with TRBD1. Trimming took 1 base from V and 7 from J; bases not matched to a gene: 4. The CDR3 loop spans 14 amino acids. Per the germline V gene, CDR1 is SGHTS and CDR2 is YDEGEE. CDR3 sequence reads: CASSLMGQAQPQHF. The CDR3 coding sequence is TGTGCCAGCAGCTTGATGGGACAGGCCCAGCCCCAGCATTTT.

The V call is TRBV13, the J call TRBJ1-1, with D maybe TRBD1 (5 bases). CDR1 is PRHDT, CDR2 FYEKMQ, per germline (reference sequence). Trimming stripped 5 bases from V and 3 bases from J, with 13 bases between. This CDR3 contains 14 residues. DNA for the CDR3: TGTGCCAGCAGCCGTCGGGGCGAGGACACTGAAGCTTTCTTT. Translated, it gives CASSRRGEDTEAFF.

The chain employs TRBV5-1 and TRBJ2-5; 10 nucleotides line up with TRBD2. The CDR3 contains 18 residues. V shed 4 bases, J shed 5 bases, and the junction held 17 bases outside the gene matches. Germline values: CDR1 SGHRS, CDR2 YFSETQ. The chain's CDR3 is CASSPNPDASGRKETQYF. CDR3 sequence (DNA): TGCGCCAGCAGCCCGAACCCCGACGCTAGCGGGAGAAAGGAGACCCAGTACTTC. Full variable domain (remainder filled in from reference TRBV5-1 and TRBJ2-5): KAGVTQTPRYLIKTRGQQVTLSCSPISGHRSVSWYQQTPGQGLQFLFEYFSETQRNKGNFPGRFSGRQFSNSRSEMNVSTLELGDSALYLCASSPNPDASGRKETQYFGPGTRLLVL.

This clonotype was counted between two and nine times. The chain joins TRBV15 to TRBJ2-5; the D is unclear. Trimming took 0 bases from V and 1 from J, leaving 9 bases between them. The germline V gene has CDR1 LNHNV and CDR2 YYDKDF (reference sequence). The CDR3 extends over 15 amino acids. The CDR3 DNA reads TGTGCCACCAGCAGAGATCCCGCGCCCCAAGAGACCCAGTACTTC. Encoded protein: CATSRDPAPQETQYF.

The rearrangement joins TRBV28 to TRBJ2-7; D may be TRBD1 or TRBD2 (6 bases each). CDR3 size: 15 residues. From germline, CDR1 is MDHEN and CDR2 SYDVKM. The V and J ends lost 5 bases and 5 bases respectively, with 19 bases between them. In nucleotides, the CDR3 is TGTGCCAGCAGTCCCACATGGGGGGCGAAAAACGAGCAGTACTTC. Translation: CASSPTWGAKNEQYF. Looking up the rest from reference TRBV28 and TRBJ2-7 gives the full variable domain: DVKVTQSSRYLVKRTGEKVFLECVQDMDHENMFWYRQDPGLGLRLIYFSYDVKMKEKGDIPEGYSVSREKKERFSLILESASTNQTSMYLCASSPTWGAKNEQYFGPGTRLTVT.

This clonotype was detected a few times. This rearrangement joins TRBV9 to TRBJ2-1; D is undetermined. CDR1 is SGDLS, CDR2 YYNGEE, per germline. The CDR3 contains 15 residues. Deletions cut 0 bases from V and 5 bases from J, with 12 bases between. The CDR3 sequence is CASSVAVGINNEQFF. DNA for the CDR3: TGTGCCAGCAGCGTAGCTGTGGGAATCAACAATGAGCAGTTCTTC.

This clonotype was seen a handful of times. The CDR3 nucleotides are TGTGCCAGCAGCTTCCGGCGGGAGAAGCTGACCGGAGAGACCCAGTACTTC. Translating it yields CASSFRREKLTGETQYF. The rearrangement uses TRBV5-6 and TRBJ2-5; TRBD2 matches at 7 bases. Trimming cost V 2 bases and J 4 bases; bases outside gene matches: 14. Germline values: CDR1 SGHDT, CDR2 YYEEEE. The CDR3 has 17 amino acids.